The source of this TCR beta chain is a study of cytomegalovirus exposure and HLA in healthy donors. Study-wide findings and caveats: Overall, approximately 150 TCR beta chains were annotated as cytomegalovirus-associated.

Vbeta (60) and Jbeta (13) primers were used in the PCR. The protocol was immunoSEQ multiplex PCR, while the TCRdb copy is restricted to in-frame clones and leaves out a portion. The sample lists more than 110,000 clones, 65% to 80% seen once, with roughly 3.8% in the top ten. Concerning this clone itself: Its target is unknown. The junction does not match germline at one end; this may be a read error.

Germline loops: CDR1 SEHNR, CDR2 FQNEAQ (reference sequence). This CDR3 comprises 16 residues. The clonotype comes from a male donor in good health and CMV-seronegative. Sequenced material: PBMCs. This sequence joins TRBV7-9 and TRBJ1-3; D call uncertain. CDR3 loop: CSSSPTDSSSGNTIYF. In DNA, the CDR3 is TGTTCCAGCAGCCCTACCGACTCTAGCTCTGGAAACACCATATATTTT.